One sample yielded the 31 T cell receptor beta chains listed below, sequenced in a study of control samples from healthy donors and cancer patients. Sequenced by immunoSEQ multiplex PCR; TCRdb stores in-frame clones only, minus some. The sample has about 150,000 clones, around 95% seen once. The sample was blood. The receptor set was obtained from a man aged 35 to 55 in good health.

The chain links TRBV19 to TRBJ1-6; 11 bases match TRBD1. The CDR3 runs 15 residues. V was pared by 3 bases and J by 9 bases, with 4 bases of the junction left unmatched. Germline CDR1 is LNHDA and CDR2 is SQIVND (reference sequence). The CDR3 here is CASSIRDRGSSPLHF. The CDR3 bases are TGTGCCAGTAGTATTAGGGACAGGGGGAGTTCACCCCTCCACTTT. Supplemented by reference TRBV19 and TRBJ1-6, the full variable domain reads DGGITQSPKYLFRKEGQNVTLSCEQNLNHDAMYWYRQDPGQGLRLIYYSQIVNDFQKGDIAEGYSVSREKKESFPLTVTSAQKNPTAFYLCASSIRDRGSSPLHFGNGTRLTVT.

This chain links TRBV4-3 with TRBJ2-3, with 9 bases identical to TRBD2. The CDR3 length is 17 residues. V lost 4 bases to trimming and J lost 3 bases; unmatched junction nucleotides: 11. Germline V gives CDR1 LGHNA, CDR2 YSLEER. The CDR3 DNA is TGCGCCAGCAGCCTCTTCTCAGCGGGGGGAGGGACAGATACGCAGTATTTT. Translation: CASSLFSAGGGTDTQYF.

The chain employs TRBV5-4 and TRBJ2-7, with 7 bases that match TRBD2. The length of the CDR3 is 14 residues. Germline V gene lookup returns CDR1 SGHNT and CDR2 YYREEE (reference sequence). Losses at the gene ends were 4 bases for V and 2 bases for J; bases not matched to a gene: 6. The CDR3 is CASSTGLTTYEQYF. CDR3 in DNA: TGTGCCAGCAGCACGGGACTAACGACCTACGAGCAGTACTTC.

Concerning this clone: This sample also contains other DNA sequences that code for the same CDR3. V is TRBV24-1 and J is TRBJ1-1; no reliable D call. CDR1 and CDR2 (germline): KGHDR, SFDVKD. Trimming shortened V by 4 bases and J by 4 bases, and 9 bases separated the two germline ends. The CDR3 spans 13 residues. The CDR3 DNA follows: TGTGCCACCAGTGAACCGGGAGGCACTGAAGCTTTCTTT. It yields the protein CATSEPGGTEAFF.

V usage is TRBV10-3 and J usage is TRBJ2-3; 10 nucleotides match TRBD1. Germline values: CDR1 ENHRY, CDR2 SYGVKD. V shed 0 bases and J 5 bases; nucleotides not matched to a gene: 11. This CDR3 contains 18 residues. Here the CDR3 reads CAISESGRQGARKDTQYF. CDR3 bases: TGTGCCATCAGTGAGTCCGGGCGACAGGGGGCGCGGAAAGATACGCAGTATTTT.

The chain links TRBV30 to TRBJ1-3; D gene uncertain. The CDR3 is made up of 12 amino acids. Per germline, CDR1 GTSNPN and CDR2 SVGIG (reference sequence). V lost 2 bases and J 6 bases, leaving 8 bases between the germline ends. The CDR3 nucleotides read TGTGCCTGGAGTTCCGCAATAAACACCATATATTTT. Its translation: CAWSSAINTIYF.

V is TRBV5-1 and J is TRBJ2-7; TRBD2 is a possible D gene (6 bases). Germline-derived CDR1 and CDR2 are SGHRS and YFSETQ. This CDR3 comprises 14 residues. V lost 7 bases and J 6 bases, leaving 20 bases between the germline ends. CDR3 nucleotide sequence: TGCGCCAGCCAAATCCGGGACTCATCTGGCGAGCAGTACTTC. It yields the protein CASQIRDSSGEQYF.

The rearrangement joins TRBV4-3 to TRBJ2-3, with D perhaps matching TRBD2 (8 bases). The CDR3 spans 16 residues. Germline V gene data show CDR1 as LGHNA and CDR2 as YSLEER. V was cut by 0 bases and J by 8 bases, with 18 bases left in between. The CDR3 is CASSQELGRGDSTQYF. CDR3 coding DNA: TGCGCCAGCAGCCAAGAGCTGGGGCGGGGGGACAGTACGCAGTATTTT.

The DNA of the CDR3 is TGCAGCGTTGAAGGGCTAGCTGCGGAGACCCAGTACTTC. Translated: CSVEGLAAETQYF. The rearrangement links TRBV29-1 to TRBJ2-5, with a possible D match to TRBD2 (5 bases). The CDR3 has 13 amino acids. CDR1 and CDR2 from the germline V gene are SQVTM and ANQGSEA. With 1 base removed from V and 5 bases from J, the gap between germline ends came to 11 bases.

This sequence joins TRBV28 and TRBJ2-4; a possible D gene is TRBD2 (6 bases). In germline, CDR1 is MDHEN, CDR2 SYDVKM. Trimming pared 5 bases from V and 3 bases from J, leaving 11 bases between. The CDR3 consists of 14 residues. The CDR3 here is CASSGWRGKNIQYF. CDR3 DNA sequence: TGTGCCAGCAGTGGATGGCGGGGCAAAAACATTCAGTACTTC.

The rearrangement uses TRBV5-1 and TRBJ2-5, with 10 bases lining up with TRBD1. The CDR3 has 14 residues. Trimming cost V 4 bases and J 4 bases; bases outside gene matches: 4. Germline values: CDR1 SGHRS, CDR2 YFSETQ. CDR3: CASSLGDRGETQYF. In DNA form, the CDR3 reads TGCGCCAGCAGCCTCGGGGACAGGGGAGAGACCCAGTACTTC.

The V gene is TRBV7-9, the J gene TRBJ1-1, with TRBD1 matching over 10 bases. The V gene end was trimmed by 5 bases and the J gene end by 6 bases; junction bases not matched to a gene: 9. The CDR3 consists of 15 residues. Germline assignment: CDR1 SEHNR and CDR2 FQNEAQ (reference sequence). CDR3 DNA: TGTGCCAGCAGCCCGGGACAGGGGATTTACGCTGAAGCTTTCTTT. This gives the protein CASSPGQGIYAEAFF. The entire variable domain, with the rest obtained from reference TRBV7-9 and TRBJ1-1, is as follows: DTGVSQNPRHKITKRGQNVTFRCDPISEHNRLYWYRQTLGQGPEFLTYFQNEAQLEKSRLLSDRFSAERPKGSFSTLEIQRTEQGDSAMYLCASSPGQGIYAEAFFGQGTRLTVV.

For the CDR3, the DNA is TGCGCCAGCAGTGAGGGGATCTTAAGCTCCTACGAGCAGTACTTC. Translating it yields CASSEGILSSYEQYF. This chain links TRBV10-1 with TRBJ2-7; no reliable D call. Germline V gene sequence: CDR1 WNHNN, CDR2 SYGVQD (reference sequence). CDR3 length equals 15 residues. V was pared by 2 bases and J by 0 bases, with 11 bases between.

The CDR3 spells CASTTSGGTDTQYF. In DNA, the CDR3 is TGTGCCAGCACTACTAGCGGGGGGACAGATACGCAGTATTTT. This chain joins TRBV18 and TRBJ2-3; 12 bases align to TRBD2. Germline loops: CDR1 KGHSH, CDR2 LQKENI. The CDR3 has 14 amino acids. V shed 8 bases and J 3 bases; nucleotides not matched to a gene: 3.

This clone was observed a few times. This chain's CDR3 is CASSGSGASENEQYF. For the CDR3, the DNA is TGTGCCAGCAGTGGTAGCGGGGCGTCCGAGAACGAGCAGTACTTC. The rearrangement links TRBV28 to TRBJ2-7, with 8 bases aligning to TRBD2. Unmatched junction bases numbered 11, after V lost 5 bases and J lost 5 bases. Germline CDR1 reads MDHEN; CDR2 reads SYDVKM. The CDR3 is 15 amino acids.

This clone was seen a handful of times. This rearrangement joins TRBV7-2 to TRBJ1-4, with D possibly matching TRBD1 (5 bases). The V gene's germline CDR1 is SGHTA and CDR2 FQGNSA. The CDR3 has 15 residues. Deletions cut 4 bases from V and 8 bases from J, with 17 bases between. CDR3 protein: CASSSQWGREEKLFF. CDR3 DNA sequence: TGTGCCAGCAGCTCCCAGTGGGGCAGGGAGGAAAAACTGTTTTTT.

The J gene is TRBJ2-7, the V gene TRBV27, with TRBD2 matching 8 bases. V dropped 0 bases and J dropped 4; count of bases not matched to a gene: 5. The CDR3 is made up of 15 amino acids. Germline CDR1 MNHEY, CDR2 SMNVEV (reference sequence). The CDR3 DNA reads TGTGCCAGCAGTTTATCCGGGGGGGCTTCATACGAGCAGTACTTC. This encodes CASSLSGGASYEQYF.

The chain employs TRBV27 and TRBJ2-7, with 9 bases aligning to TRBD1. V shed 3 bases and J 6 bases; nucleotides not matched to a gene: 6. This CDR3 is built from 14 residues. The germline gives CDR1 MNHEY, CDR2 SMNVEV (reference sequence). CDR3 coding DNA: TGTGCCAGCAGTTTTGGGGGGACAGGGACCGAGCAGTACTTC. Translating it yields CASSFGGTGTEQYF.

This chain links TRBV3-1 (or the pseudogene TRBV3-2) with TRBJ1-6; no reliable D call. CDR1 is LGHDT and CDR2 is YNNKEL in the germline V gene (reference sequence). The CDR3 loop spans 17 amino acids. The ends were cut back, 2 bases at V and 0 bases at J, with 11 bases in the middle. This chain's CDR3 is CASSQMFRSSYNSPLHF. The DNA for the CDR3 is TGTGCCAGCAGCCAAATGTTTCGGAGCTCCTATAATTCACCCCTCCACTTT.

In nucleotides, the CDR3 is TGTGCCAGCAGTGAAGCCGGGACGGGCTATGGCTACACCTTC. Translating gives CASSEAGTGYGYTF. This chain joins TRBV2 and TRBJ1-2, with D possibly matching TRBD1 (5 bases). CDR3 size: 14 residues. Germline CDR1 is SNHLY and CDR2 is FYNNEI. V lost 0 bases and J lost 4, with 9 bases in between. Looking up the rest from reference TRBV2 and TRBJ1-2 gives the full variable domain: EPEVTQTPSHQVTQMGQEVILRCVPISNHLYFYWYRQILGQKVEFLVSFYNNEISEKSEIFDDQFSVERPDGSNFTLKIRSTKLEDSAMYFCASSEAGTGYGYTFGSGTRLTVV.

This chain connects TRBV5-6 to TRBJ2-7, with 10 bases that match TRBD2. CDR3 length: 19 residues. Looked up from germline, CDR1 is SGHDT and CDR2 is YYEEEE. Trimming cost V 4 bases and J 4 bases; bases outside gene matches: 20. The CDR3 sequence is CASSRIGLSGGAVGYEQYF. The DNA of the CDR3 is TGTGCCAGCAGCCGAATAGGACTAAGCGGGGGGGCCGTGGGATACGAGCAGTACTTC.

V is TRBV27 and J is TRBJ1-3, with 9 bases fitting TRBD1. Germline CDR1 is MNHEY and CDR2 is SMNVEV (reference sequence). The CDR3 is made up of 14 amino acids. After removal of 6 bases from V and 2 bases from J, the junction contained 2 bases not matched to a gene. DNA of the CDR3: TGTGCCAGCAGGGGGACAGGGACTGGAAACACCATATATTTT. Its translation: CASRGTGTGNTIYF.

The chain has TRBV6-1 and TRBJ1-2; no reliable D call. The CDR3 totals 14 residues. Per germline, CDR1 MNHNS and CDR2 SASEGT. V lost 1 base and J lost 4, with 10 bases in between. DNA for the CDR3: TGTGCCAGCAGTGAAGGTCGGCAGCTCTATGGCTACACCTTC. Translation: CASSEGRQLYGYTF.

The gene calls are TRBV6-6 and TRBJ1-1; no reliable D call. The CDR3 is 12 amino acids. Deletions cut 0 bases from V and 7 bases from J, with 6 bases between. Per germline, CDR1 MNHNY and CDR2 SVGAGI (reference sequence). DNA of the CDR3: TGTGCCAGCAGTTACTCGGGTGGTGAAGCTTTCTTT. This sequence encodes CASSYSGGEAFF.

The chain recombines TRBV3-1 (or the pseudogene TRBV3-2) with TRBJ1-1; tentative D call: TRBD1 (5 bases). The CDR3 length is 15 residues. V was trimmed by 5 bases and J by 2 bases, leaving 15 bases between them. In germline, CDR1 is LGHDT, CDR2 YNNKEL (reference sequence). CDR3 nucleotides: TGTGCCAGCAGCAAAACGGGACGGACAAACACTGAAGCTTTCTTT. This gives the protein CASSKTGRTNTEAFF.

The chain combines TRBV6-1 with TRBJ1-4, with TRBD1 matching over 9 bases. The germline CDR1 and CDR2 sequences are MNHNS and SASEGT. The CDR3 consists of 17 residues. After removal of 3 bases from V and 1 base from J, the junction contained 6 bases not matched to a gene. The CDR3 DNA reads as TGTGCCAGCAGTGACTACCGACAGGGGGTAACTAATGAAAAACTGTTTTTT. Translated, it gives CASSDYRQGVTNEKLFF.

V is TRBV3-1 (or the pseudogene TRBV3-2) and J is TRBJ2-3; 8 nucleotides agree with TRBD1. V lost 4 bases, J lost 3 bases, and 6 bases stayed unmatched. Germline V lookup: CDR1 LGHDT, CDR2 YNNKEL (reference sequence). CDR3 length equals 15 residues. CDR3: CASSPHRGKTDTQYF. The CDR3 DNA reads TGTGCCAGCAGCCCGCACAGGGGGAAAACAGATACGCAGTATTTT.

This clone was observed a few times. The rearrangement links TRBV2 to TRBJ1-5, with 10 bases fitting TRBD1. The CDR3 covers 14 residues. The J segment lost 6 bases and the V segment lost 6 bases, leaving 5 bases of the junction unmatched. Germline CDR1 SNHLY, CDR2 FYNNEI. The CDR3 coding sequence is TGTGCCAGCAGCACCGGGACAGGGGCTCAGCCCCAGCATTTT. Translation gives CASSTGTGAQPQHF.

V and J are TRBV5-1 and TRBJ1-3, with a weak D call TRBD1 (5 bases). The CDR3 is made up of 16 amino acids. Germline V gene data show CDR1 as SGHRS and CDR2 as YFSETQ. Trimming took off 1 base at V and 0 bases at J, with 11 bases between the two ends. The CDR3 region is CASSLIAGPSGNTIYF. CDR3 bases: TGCGCCAGCAGCTTGATCGCAGGGCCCTCTGGAAACACCATATATTTT.

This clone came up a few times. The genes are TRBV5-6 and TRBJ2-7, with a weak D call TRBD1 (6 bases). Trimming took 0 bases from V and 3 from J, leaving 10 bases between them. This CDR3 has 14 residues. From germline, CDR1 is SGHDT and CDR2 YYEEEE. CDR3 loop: CASSLAGDGYEQYF. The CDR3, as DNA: TGTGCCAGCAGCTTGGCAGGGGACGGCTACGAGCAGTACTTC.

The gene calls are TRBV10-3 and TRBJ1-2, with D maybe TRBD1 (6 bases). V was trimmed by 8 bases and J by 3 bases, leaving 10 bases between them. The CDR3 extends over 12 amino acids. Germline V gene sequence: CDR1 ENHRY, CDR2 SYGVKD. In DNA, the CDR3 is TGTGCCATCGCGGGGGGCGACTATGGCTACACCTTC. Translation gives CAIAGGDYGYTF.